The clone carrying this T cell receptor beta chain appeared once. As handled by the study authors: It was from reference gene primer amplification that nucleated cell counts were estimated. Profiling relied on immunoSEQ multiplex PCR, and the TCRdb table lists in-frame clones only, not all of them. From that table come the V and J calls and clone size; the DNA was used to work out D and trimming. Of over 200,000 clones detected, about 88% appear once; the ten largest clones hold 0.95% to 1%. The data were obtained in a study of blood T cell repertoires in COVID-19. Overall study: The United States, Italy and Spain supplied acute and convalescent COVID-19 samples. Sample material is recorded as cDNA or gDNA derived from T cells, B-cell-depleted T cells, or PBMCs.

Sequencing was performed on peripheral blood. The receptor's source is a woman aged 40 to 49 who had recovered from COVID-19.

CDR3 in DNA: TGTGCCAGCAGCTTCGGGGTGGGAGAGACCCAGTACTTC. It specifies CASSFGVGETQYF. This sequence joins TRBV7-3 and TRBJ2-5; tentative D call: TRBD2 (5 bases). The CDR3 loop spans 13 amino acids. Trimming took 3 bases from V and 4 from J, leaving 9 bases between them. Per germline, CDR1 SGHTA and CDR2 FQGTGA.